This TCR beta chain was identified during a study of T cells in localized non-small cell lung cancer. Clones were read by immunoSEQ multiplex PCR, and TCRdb kept only the in-frame ones, dropping some. The table includes about 21,000 clones, about 88% detected once. V was cut by 7 bases and J by 10 bases, with 20 bases left in between. The CDR3 length is 14 residues. Germline assignment: CDR1 MNHEY and CDR2 SMNVEV (reference sequence). The receptor comes from a man aged 40 to 75 with stage II squamous cell lung carcinoma. Material: PBMCs, obtained before any cancer treatment. The chain couples TRBV27 to TRBJ2-1; D is possibly TRBD2 (6 bases). The CDR3 here is CASTITGPRGEQFF. The CDR3 DNA follows: TGTGCCAGCACTATTACGGGCCCCCGGGGGGAGCAGTTCTTC.